A selection of T cell receptor beta chains follows, all from one sample in a study of a mutant IDH1 vaccine in newly diagnosed glioma. Their antigens are not known. Here immunoSEQ multiplex PCR was the method, and the copy in TCRdb shows in-frame clones only, minus some. The table shows 50,000 to 70,000 clones, with 80% to 90% occurring only once. This specimen consisted of PBMCs, obtained from a glioma patient whose treatment included an IDH1 peptide vaccine. These receptors were collected from a middle-aged man with glioma. Each CDR3 is given with its conserved first and last residue. The D gene is left open where the match is weak. Only part of the rows carry a size: once, few, many, or a class if the clone is expanded.

abundance | j_gene | d_gene | v_gene | CDR3aa | CDR3nt
- | TRBJ1-3 | - | TRBV5-1 | CASSLDSQTSGNTIYF | TGCGCCAGCAGCTTGGACTCCCAGACCTCTGGAAACACCATATATTTT
- | TRBJ2-1 | - | TRBV9 | CASSVGGHPSSYNEQFF | TGTGCCAGCAGCGTAGGGGGCCACCCGAGCTCCTACAATGAGCAGTTCTTC
- | TRBJ1-2 | - | TRBV29-1 | CSVVSPWGYTF | TGCAGCGTTGTTTCACCCTGGGGCTACACCTTC
- | TRBJ2-7 | - | TRBV7-9 | CASSLQAGSYEQYF | TGTGCCAGCAGCTTACAAGCAGGGTCCTACGAGCAGTACTTC
- | TRBJ2-3 | TRBD1 | TRBV7-7 | CASSLATGGRDTQYF | TGTGCTAGCAGCTTAGCGACAGGGGGCCGGGATACGCAGTATTTT
- | TRBJ1-3 | - | TRBV15 | CATSDQSSGNTIYF | TGTGCCACCAGCGATCAGAGCTCTGGAAACACCATATATTTT
once | TRBJ2-1 | - | TRBV5-1 | CASSLITSGWNEQFF | TGCGCCAGCAGCCTCATTACTAGTGGCTGGAATGAGCAGTTCTTC
- | TRBJ2-2 | - | TRBV7-9 | CASSLRGGGSNTGELFF | TGTGCCAGCAGCTTACGGGGAGGAGGGTCGAACACCGGGGAGCTGTTTTTT
- | TRBJ1-5 | TRBD1 | TRBV10-3 | CAISPVGTGSQPQHF | TGTGCCATCAGTCCAGTCGGGACAGGGAGTCAGCCCCAGCATTTT
- | TRBJ1-1 | - | TRBV7-2 | CASSLTTWVTDTEAFF | TGTGCCAGCAGCTTAACAACGTGGGTGACGGACACTGAAGCTTTCTTT
- | TRBJ2-7 | - | TRBV19 | CASSMTQGYEQYF | TGTGCCAGTAGTATGACGCAGGGGTACGAGCAGTACTTC
- | TRBJ1-2 | TRBD1 | TRBV5-1 | CASSLVTGSVGYGYTF | TGCGCCAGCAGCTTGGTGACAGGGAGTGTTGGCTATGGCTACACCTTC
- | TRBJ2-1 | - | TRBV7-9 | CASSLAYGHEQFF | TGTGCCAGCAGCTTAGCGTACGGCCATGAGCAGTTCTTC
- | TRBJ1-2 | - | TRBV6-9 | CASRSMDCRYYGYTF | TGTGCCAGCAGAAGTATGGACTGTCGGTACTATGGCTACACCTTC
- | TRBJ1-2 | - | TRBV21-1 | CASSKTSGLVHGYTF | TGTGCCAGCAGCAAAACCTCAGGGTTGGTTCATGGCTACACCTTC
- | TRBJ2-7 | TRBD2 | TRBV5-1 | CASSRTSGSGYEQYF | TGCGCCAGCAGTAGGACTAGCGGGAGTGGGTACGAGCAGTACTTC
few | TRBJ1-1 | - | TRBV6-6 | CASLWQNTEAFF | TGTGCCAGTCTGTGGCAGAACACTGAAGCTTTCTTT
- | TRBJ2-2 | - | TRBV29-1 | CSALGGTTNTGELFF | TGCAGCGCCTTGGGCGGGACGACGAACACCGGGGAGCTGTTTTTT
- | TRBJ1-5 | - | TRBV18 | CASQDSNSNQPQHF | TGTGCCAGCCAGGACAGCAATAGCAATCAGCCCCAGCATTTT
- | TRBJ2-3 | - | TRBV14 | CASSLGLPTDTQYF | TGTGCCAGCAGCCTGGGACTGCCCACAGATACGCAGTATTTT
- | TRBJ2-3 | - | TRBV10-1 | CASSEYTDTQYF | TGCGCCAGCAGTGAGTACACAGATACGCAGTATTTT
- | TRBJ2-7 | TRBD2 | TRBV5-1 | CASSLGASGSSAQYF | TGCGCCAGCAGCTTGGGGGCTAGCGGGAGTTCGGCGCAGTACTTC
- | TRBJ2-5 | - | TRBV14 | CASSQGAGIRETQYF | TGTGCCAGCAGCCAAGGTGCAGGGATTCGAGAGACCCAGTACTTC
- | TRBJ2-2 | - | TRBV6-1 | CASRVTGTGELFF | TGTGCCAGCAGGGTGACTGGCACCGGGGAGCTGTTTTTT